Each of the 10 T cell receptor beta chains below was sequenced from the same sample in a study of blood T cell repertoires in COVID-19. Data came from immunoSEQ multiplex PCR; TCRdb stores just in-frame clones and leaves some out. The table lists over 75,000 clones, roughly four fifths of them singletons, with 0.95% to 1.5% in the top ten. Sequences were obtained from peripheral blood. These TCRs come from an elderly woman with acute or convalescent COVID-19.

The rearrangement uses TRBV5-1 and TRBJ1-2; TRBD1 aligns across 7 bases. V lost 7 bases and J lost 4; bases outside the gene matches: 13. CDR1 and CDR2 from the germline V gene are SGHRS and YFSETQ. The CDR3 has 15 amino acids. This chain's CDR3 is CASATGTVSLYGYTF. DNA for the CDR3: TGCGCCAGCGCGACCGGGACAGTCTCACTCTATGGCTACACCTTC.

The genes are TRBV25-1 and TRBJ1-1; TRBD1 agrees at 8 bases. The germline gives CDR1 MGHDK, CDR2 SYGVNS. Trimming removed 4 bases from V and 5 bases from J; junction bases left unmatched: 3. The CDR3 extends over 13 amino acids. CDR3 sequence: CASSGTGRTEAFF. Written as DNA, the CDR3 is TGTGCCAGCAGTGGGACAGGGAGGACTGAAGCTTTCTTT.

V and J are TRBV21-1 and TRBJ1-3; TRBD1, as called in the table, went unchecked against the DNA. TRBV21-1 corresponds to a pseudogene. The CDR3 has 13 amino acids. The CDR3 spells CASRGDNRNTIYF. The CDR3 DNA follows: TGTGCCAGCAGAGGGGACAATCGAAACACCATATATTTT.

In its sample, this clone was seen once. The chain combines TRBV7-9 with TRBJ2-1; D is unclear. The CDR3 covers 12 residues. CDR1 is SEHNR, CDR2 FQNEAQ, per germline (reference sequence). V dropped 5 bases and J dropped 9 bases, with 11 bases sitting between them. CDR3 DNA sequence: TGTGCCAGCAGCCCCGGTCCGCGTGAGCAGTTCTTC. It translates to CASSPGPREQFF.

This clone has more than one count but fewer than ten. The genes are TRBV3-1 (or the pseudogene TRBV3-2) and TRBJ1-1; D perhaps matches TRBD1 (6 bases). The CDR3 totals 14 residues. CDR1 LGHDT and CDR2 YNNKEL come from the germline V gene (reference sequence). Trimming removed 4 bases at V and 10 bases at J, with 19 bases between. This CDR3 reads CASSPQGGRGRAFF. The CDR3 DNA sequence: TGTGCCAGCAGCCCTCAAGGGGGGAGGGGACGAGCTTTCTTT.

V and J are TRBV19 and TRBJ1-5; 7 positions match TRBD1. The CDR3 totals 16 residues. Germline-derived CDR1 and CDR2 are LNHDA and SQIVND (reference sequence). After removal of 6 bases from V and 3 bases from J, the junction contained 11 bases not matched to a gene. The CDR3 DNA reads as TGTGCCAGTAGCAAGGACAGGTATACTAACAATCAGCCCCAGCATTTT. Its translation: CASSKDRYTNNQPQHF. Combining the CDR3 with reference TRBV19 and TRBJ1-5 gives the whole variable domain DGGITQSPKYLFRKEGQNVTLSCEQNLNHDAMYWYRQDPGQGLRLIYYSQIVNDFQKGDIAEGYSVSREKKESFPLTVTSAQKNPTAFYLCASSKDRYTNNQPQHFGDGTRLSIL.

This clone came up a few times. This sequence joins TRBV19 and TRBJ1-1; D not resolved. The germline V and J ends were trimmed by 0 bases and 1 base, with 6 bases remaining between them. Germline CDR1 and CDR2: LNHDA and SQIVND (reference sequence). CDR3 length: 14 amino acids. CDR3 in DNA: TGTGCCAGTAGTATAGATACAGCGAACACTGAAGCTTTCTTT. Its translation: CASSIDTANTEAFF.

Here the CDR3 DNA reads TGTGCCAGCAGCTCAGACATCTCCTATGGCTACACCTTC. Its protein product is CASSSDISYGYTF. This chain links TRBV6-6 with TRBJ1-2; unclear D gene. Between the trimmed V and J ends, which lost 6 bases and 4 bases, there was a span of 12 bases. The CDR3 is made up of 13 amino acids. Germline V lookup: CDR1 MNHNY, CDR2 SVGAGI (reference sequence).

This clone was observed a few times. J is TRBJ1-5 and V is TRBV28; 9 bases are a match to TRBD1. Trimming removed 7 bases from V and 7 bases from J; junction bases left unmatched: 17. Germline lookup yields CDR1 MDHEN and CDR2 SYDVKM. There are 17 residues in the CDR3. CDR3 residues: CASTLFRPGTGKQPQHF. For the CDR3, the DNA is TGTGCCAGCACCCTTTTTCGCCCCGGGACAGGGAAACAGCCCCAGCATTTT.

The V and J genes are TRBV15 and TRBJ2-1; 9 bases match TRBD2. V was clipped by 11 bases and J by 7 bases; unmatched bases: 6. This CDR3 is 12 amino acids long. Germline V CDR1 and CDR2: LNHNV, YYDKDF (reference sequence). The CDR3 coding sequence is TGTGCCTCGCGGGGGGGCGAGAATGAGCAGTTCTTC. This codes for CASRGGENEQFF.